The 18 T cell receptor beta chains in this list originate from one sample, sequenced in a study of beta chain features in type 1 diabetes. Their antigens are not known. Whole-study results and caveats: Shorter TCRB CDR3s, moderately but significantly so, marked every one of the four CD4+ subsets in Type 1 diabetes patients.

The study reverse transcribed the entire isolated RNA, so it sequenced expressed TCRB transcripts. The repertoire was sequenced with immunoSEQ multiplex PCR; TCRdb's copy has only in-frame clones and lacks some. Seen here are a few hundred thousand clones, around 16% observed once, and the top ten hold more than 0.075%. The sample comprised naive CD4+ T cells from blood. The origin of the receptors is a man aged 30 to 45 with type 1 diabetes.

This clone was observed a few times. The chain uses TRBV28 and TRBJ2-7; possibly TRBD1 for D (5 bases). Trimming pared 5 bases from V and 6 bases from J, leaving 8 bases between. This CDR3 has 11 amino acids. Germline values: CDR1 MDHEN, CDR2 SYDVKM. CDR3: CASSEGVEQYF. In DNA, the CDR3 is TGTGCCAGCAGTGAAGGGGTCGAGCAGTACTTC.

The chain joins TRBV15 to TRBJ2-1, with D unresolved. Trimming left V 6 bases short and J 4 bases short, with 13 bases between. The germline CDR1 and CDR2 sequences are LNHNV and YYDKDF (reference sequence). The CDR3 extends over 14 amino acids. CDR3: CATRSTRPYNEQFF. DNA of the CDR3: TGTGCCACCAGATCCACAAGGCCATACAATGAGCAGTTCTTC.

A few counts support this clone. The rearrangement uses TRBV30 and TRBJ1-3; D not resolved. Germline values: CDR1 GTSNPN, CDR2 SVGIG (reference sequence). The CDR3 covers 12 residues. The V gene lost 4 bases and the J gene lost 0 bases, with 4 bases spanning the gap. In DNA, the CDR3 is TGTGCCTGGACTTTCTCTGGAAACACCATATATTTT. This sequence encodes CAWTFSGNTIYF.

This clone was picked up a small number of times. V is TRBV7-9 and J is TRBJ1-5; weak D call: TRBD1 (5 bases). The CDR3 extends over 15 amino acids. With 4 bases removed from V and 5 bases from J, the gap between germline ends came to 15 bases. Germline V gene lookup returns CDR1 SEHNR and CDR2 FQNEAQ (reference sequence). The CDR3 region has the DNA TGTGCCAGCAGCTCACCCGGGGCGGAACATCAGCCCCAGCATTTT. Translated, it gives CASSSPGAEHQPQHF.

This clone showed up just a few times. This rearrangement joins TRBV30 to TRBJ2-1, with TRBD2 matching over 10 bases. The CDR3 extends over 13 amino acids. With V trimmed by 4 bases and J by 7 bases, 4 bases remained unmatched. In germline, CDR1 is GTSNPN, CDR2 SVGIG (reference sequence). In nucleotides, the CDR3 is TGTGCCTGGATAAGCGGGAGGGGAAATGAGCAGTTCTTC. It yields the protein CAWISGRGNEQFF.

The rearrangement joins TRBV15 to TRBJ2-5; tentative D call: TRBD1 (6 bases). The germline V gene has CDR1 LNHNV and CDR2 YYDKDF (reference sequence). Trimming removed 5 bases from V and 7 bases from J, with 20 bases in between. The CDR3 has 15 residues. The CDR3 nucleotides are TGTGCCACCAGCCTGTCCCGGACAGAAATTACGACCCAGTACTTC. Its translation: CATSLSRTEITTQYF.

The chain joins TRBV5-1 to TRBJ2-1; 12 nucleotides match TRBD2. Trimming cost V 0 bases and J 2 bases; bases outside gene matches: 3. This CDR3 comprises 17 residues. The germline CDR1 and CDR2 sequences are SGHRS and YFSETQ. For the CDR3, the DNA is TGCGCCAGCAGCTTGGGGCTAGCGGGAGGGGCCTACAATGAGCAGTTCTTC. Its protein is CASSLGLAGGAYNEQFF.

V is TRBV29-1 and J is TRBJ2-5, with 10 bases fitting TRBD2. CDR1 and CDR2 from the germline V gene are SQVTM and ANQGSEA. The J segment lost 5 bases and the V segment lost 5 bases, leaving 5 bases of the junction unmatched. CDR3 length: 13 residues. This CDR3 reads CSVKGLAFETQYF. The CDR3 DNA reads as TGCAGCGTTAAGGGACTAGCGTTCGAGACCCAGTACTTC.

The J gene is TRBJ2-1, the V gene TRBV20-1, with 8 positions matching TRBD1. J gave up 8 bases and V 6 bases, and 3 bases lay outside the gene matches. The CDR3 sequence is 11 residues long. The germline V gene encodes CDR1 DFQATT and CDR2 SNEGSKA (reference sequence). CDR3 region: CSAWTGYEQFF. The DNA for the CDR3 is TGCAGTGCCTGGACAGGGTATGAGCAGTTCTTC.

This clone was observed a few times. This chain links TRBV28 with TRBJ2-7; 8 nucleotides agree with TRBD1. CDR3 length: 14 residues. CDR1 and CDR2 from the germline V gene are MDHEN and SYDVKM. V gave up 10 bases and J gave up 2 bases; unmatched junction bases: 10. The CDR3 region has the DNA TGTGCCACCACGGGGCAGGGGGCTCCCTACGAGCAGTACTTC. Its translation: CATTGQGAPYEQYF.

The table lists this clone with a few counts. The DNA is omitted, as the CDR3 cannot be located on it reliably, and the CDR3 follows TCRdb's listing. V usage is TRBV1 and J usage is TRBJ1-5; TRBD1, the table's D call, was not compared with the DNA. TRBV1 is flagged as a pseudogene. The CDR3 is 13 residues long, counting both termini. The CDR3 sequence: CTSFGTGNQPQHF.

The chain recombines TRBV7-2 with TRBJ2-3, with D perhaps matching TRBD1 or TRBD2 (6 bases each). Trimming removed 5 bases from V and 0 bases from J, with 18 bases in between. The CDR3 length is 17 residues. Germline V lookup: CDR1 SGHTA, CDR2 FQGNSA. The CDR3 loop is CASSARLGGGSTDTQYF. In DNA form, the CDR3 reads TGTGCCAGCAGCGCCCGATTGGGGGGCGGTAGCACAGATACGCAGTATTTT.

This clone occurred a few times. Other DNA variants within this sample encode the same CDR3. V gene TRBV7-9 combines with J gene TRBJ2-3; 9 positions match TRBD1. The germline gives CDR1 SEHNR, CDR2 FQNEAQ (reference sequence). V gave up 5 bases and J gave up 3 bases; unmatched junction bases: 3. This CDR3 has 14 residues. The CDR3 region is CASSPGQGTDTQYF. CDR3 nucleotide sequence: TGTGCCAGCAGCCCAGGACAGGGGACAGATACGCAGTATTTT.

This chain uses TRBV18 with TRBJ2-3, with TRBD1 matching over 8 bases. V shed 3 bases, J shed 0 bases, and the junction held 2 bases outside the gene matches. The CDR3 consists of 15 residues. Germline V CDR1 and CDR2: KGHSH, LQKENI. CDR3 nucleotide sequence: TGTGCCAGCTCACCTAGGGACAGGAGCACAGATACGCAGTATTTT. It yields the protein CASSPRDRSTDTQYF.

This clone was seen more than once but under ten times. This CDR3 is also generated by other DNA sequences in the sample. V and J are TRBV7-2 and TRBJ2-7; D perhaps matches TRBD2 (6 bases). The CDR3 loop spans 13 amino acids. Germline CDR1 is SGHTA and CDR2 is FQGNSA. V dropped 3 bases and J dropped 1 base, with 7 bases sitting between them. The CDR3 DNA is TGTGCCAGCAGCTTGGCGGGGTCCTACGAGCAGTACTTC. It translates to CASSLAGSYEQYF.

A note on this clone: The same CDR3 is also encoded by other DNA sequences in this sample. V usage is TRBV28 and J usage is TRBJ1-2, with a possible D match to TRBD1 (6 bases). There are 13 residues in the CDR3. CDR1 and CDR2 from the germline V gene are MDHEN and SYDVKM. The V gene lost 2 bases and the J gene lost 2 bases, with 6 bases spanning the gap. The CDR3 region is CASSLGQNYGYTF. In nucleotides, the CDR3 is TGTGCCAGCAGTTTAGGACAGAACTATGGCTACACCTTC.

In regard to this clone: Other DNA sequences in the same sample also yield this CDR3. The rearrangement links TRBV29-1 to TRBJ2-5; D ambiguous. Trimming stripped 6 bases from V and 2 bases from J, with 4 bases between. Germline CDR1 SQVTM, CDR2 ANQGSEA. The CDR3 totals 10 residues. CDR3 sequence: CSVGQETQYF. CDR3 DNA sequence: TGCAGCGTGGGACAAGAGACCCAGTACTTC.

This clone was counted between two and nine times. The chain is built from TRBV29-1 and TRBJ2-7, with D maybe TRBD1 (5 bases). The CDR3 totals 14 residues. Trimming took off 0 bases at V and 2 bases at J, with 11 bases between the two ends. The germline V gene encodes CDR1 SQVTM and CDR2 ANQGSEA. The CDR3 DNA sequence: TGCAGCGTTGAAGATCGGGCAGGGACCTACGAGCAGTACTTC. It encodes CSVEDRAGTYEQYF.